The source of this T cell receptor beta chain is a study of cytomegalovirus exposure and HLA in healthy donors. A few counts support this clone. This PCR relied on a set of 60 Vbeta primers and 13 Jbeta primers. Data came from immunoSEQ multiplex PCR; TCRdb stores just in-frame clones and leaves some out. The table records about 190,000 clones, roughly four fifths of them present only once. Looked up from germline, CDR1 is SGHRS and CDR2 is YFSETQ. CDR3 length equals 14 residues. Trimming stripped 5 bases from V and 5 bases from J, with 14 bases between. The rearrangement joins TRBV5-1 to TRBJ2-1; D remains ambiguous. The TCR originated in a woman aged 25 to 39 in good health and CMV-seropositive. The specimen was PBMCs. This CDR3 is CASRESHGDNEQFF. The CDR3, as DNA: TGCGCCAGCAGAGAGAGCCACGGAGACAATGAGCAGTTCTTC.